This T cell receptor (beta chain) was profiled in a study of beta chain features in type 1 diabetes. The investigators reverse transcribed all of the isolated RNA, so they sequenced expressed TCRB transcripts. Repertoires were generated with immunoSEQ multiplex PCR, while TCRdb's copy carries only in-frame clones and drops some. The table records 350,000 or so clones, around 20% of them present only once. This clone was picked up a small number of times. Post-sort purity exceeded 95% for all sorted populations. Material for sequencing was naive CD4+ T cells from blood. The sequence was collected from a woman between 18 and 29 years old in good health.

The CDR3 sequence: CASSLRTGNEQFF. The CDR3, as DNA: TGTGCCAGCAGCTTAAGGACAGGCAATGAGCAGTTCTTC. The chain employs TRBV7-8 and TRBJ2-1, with 7 bases that match TRBD1. The CDR3 extends over 13 amino acids. After removal of 2 bases from V and 6 bases from J, the junction contained 1 base not matched to a gene. Germline V gene lookup returns CDR1 SGHVS and CDR2 FQNEAQ.